Here is one T cell receptor beta chain with its context. Deletions cut 0 bases from V and 4 bases from J, with 16 bases between. CDR1 and CDR2 from the germline V gene are SEHNR and FQNEAQ (reference sequence). The CDR3 is 16 amino acids. This sample was included in a study of CD8 T cells in Susac syndrome. Sequencing of TCR beta covered CD8+ and CD4+ T cells obtained from blood. cDNA came from roughly 0.47 to 1 ug RNA primed by random hexamers. Coverage of TCR beta CDR3 amplification by immunoSEQ multiplex PCR extended to 54 Vbeta and 13 Jbeta. One entry per CDR3 protein, called by TCRdb with MiXCR from the immunoSEQ multiplex PCR reads. This table has about 160,000 distinct CDR3 sequences, about 92% appearing once.

Sequenced sample: CD4+ T cells from PBMCs. This chain uses TRBV7-9 with TRBJ2-7; D unresolved. This clonotype was sampled from a human donor in good health. CDR3 sequence (DNA): TGTGCCAGCAGCTTAGCGGGAATCATTCAAAGATACGAGCAGTACTTC. Translation: CASSLAGIIQRYEQYF.